One and the same sample provided the 24 T cell receptor beta chains below, sequenced in a study of cytomegalovirus exposure and HLA in healthy donors. The PCR contained 60 Vbeta and 13 Jbeta primers. Profiled with immunoSEQ multiplex PCR; TCRdb holds only in-frame clones, not every one. This sample's clone table lists 150,000 to 200,000 clones. The sample consisted of PBMCs. These receptors were collected from a woman between 18 and 30 years old in good health and CMV-seropositive.

The chain couples TRBV4-3 to TRBJ1-4; 9 bases are shared with TRBD1. Germline V lookup: CDR1 LGHNA, CDR2 YSLEER. Losses at the gene ends were 2 bases for V and 11 bases for J; bases not matched to a gene: 9. The CDR3 loop spans 15 amino acids. This CDR3 is CASSQSGTGTLKLFF. CDR3 sequence (DNA): TGCGCCAGCAGCCAAAGCGGGACAGGGACGCTTAAACTGTTTTTT.

This rearrangement joins TRBV27 to TRBJ1-2; the D gene is possibly TRBD1 (6 bases). V gave up 5 bases and J gave up 6 bases, with 16 bases separating them. This CDR3 region has 14 residues. Per the germline V gene, CDR1 is MNHEY and CDR2 is SMNVEV (reference sequence). The DNA of the CDR3 is TGTGCCAGCAGTCCCCTGGACAGTTGGGATGGCTACACCTTC. This translates into CASSPLDSWDGYTF.

The CDR3 reads CAWSILGHRTDTQYF. For the CDR3, the DNA is TGTGCCTGGAGCATACTAGGCCACCGCACAGATACGCAGTATTTT. The J gene is TRBJ2-3, the V gene TRBV30, with a weak D call TRBD2 (5 bases). Germline V gene data show CDR1 as GTSNPN and CDR2 as SVGIG (reference sequence). V was shortened by 3 bases and J by 1 base, with 14 bases between the two germline ends. The CDR3 is made up of 15 amino acids.

The V call is TRBV4-2, the J call TRBJ2-7; 7 positions agree with TRBD1. V dropped 5 bases and J dropped 2; count of bases not matched to a gene: 6. CDR1 and CDR2 from the germline V gene are LGHNA and YNFKEQ. The CDR3 has 14 residues. CDR3 sequence: CASSYEQGPYEQYF. CDR3 coding DNA: TGTGCCAGCAGCTATGAACAGGGGCCCTACGAGCAGTACTTC.

This chain uses TRBV7-6 with TRBJ2-3, with D possibly matching TRBD2 (6 bases). V shed 2 bases and J shed 6 bases, with 27 bases lying between them. Per germline, CDR1 SGHVS and CDR2 FNYEAQ. The CDR3 extends over 19 amino acids. CDR3 in amino acids: CASSLPLARLARAADTQYF. CDR3 DNA: TGTGCCAGCAGCTTACCTCTGGCGCGCCTAGCGAGGGCGGCGGATACGCAGTATTTT.

The chain couples TRBV12-5 to TRBJ1-3, with D perhaps matching TRBD1 (5 bases). CDR1 is LGHNT, CDR2 FRNRAP, per germline. Trimming removed 0 bases from V and 0 bases from J, with 12 bases in between. The CDR3 spans 17 residues. The DNA for the CDR3 is TGTGCTAGTGGTTTGGTGCTGGGGCGGACCTCTGGAAACACCATATATTTT. Amino acids: CASGLVLGRTSGNTIYF.

The CDR3 sequence: CASSSGTGYEQYF. The CDR3 DNA sequence: TGCGCCAGCTCTTCCGGGACAGGGTACGAGCAGTACTTC. J is TRBJ2-5 and V is TRBV5-1; 9 bases line up with TRBD1. The J call may be wrong; the DNA end is better matched by TRBJ2-7. Germline assignment: CDR1 SGHRS and CDR2 YFSETQ. CDR3 size: 13 residues.

This rearrangement joins TRBV5-1 to TRBJ2-1; 12 positions match TRBD2. Germline loops: CDR1 SGHRS, CDR2 YFSETQ. The trim removed 0 bases at V and 4 bases at J, leaving 2 bases unmatched. The CDR3 contains 16 residues. The CDR3, as DNA: TGCGCCAGCAGCTTGGCTAGCGGGGGGGCTTACAATGAGCAGTTCTTC. This translates into CASSLASGGAYNEQFF.

The chain couples TRBV30 to TRBJ1-5; tentatively, D is TRBD1 (5 bases). Germline CDR1 GTSNPN, CDR2 SVGIG (reference sequence). This CDR3 contains 14 residues. V lost 3 bases and J 7 bases, leaving 16 bases between the germline ends. The CDR3 nucleotides read TGTGCCTGGAGCTTAATCGCAGGGATCCAGCCCCAGCATTTT. Amino acid sequence: CAWSLIAGIQPQHF.

The chain combines TRBV5-1 with TRBJ2-7, with 11 bases that match TRBD2. V lost 0 bases to trimming and J lost 2 bases; unmatched junction nucleotides: 7. The CDR3 is made up of 17 amino acids. Germline lookup yields CDR1 SGHRS and CDR2 YFSETQ. CDR3 sequence reads: CASSLEKIAGGPYEQYF. CDR3 nucleotide sequence: TGCGCCAGCAGCTTGGAGAAGATAGCGGGGGGGCCCTACGAGCAGTACTTC.

The chain joins TRBV18 to TRBJ1-5, with 7 bases lining up with TRBD1. The CDR3 extends over 18 amino acids. CDR1 KGHSH and CDR2 LQKENI come from the germline V gene. J lost 2 bases, V lost 3 bases, and 13 bases had no gene match. In nucleotides, the CDR3 is TGTGCCAGCTCACCGACAGGGACATCGGCAGGCCGCAATCAGCCCCAGCATTTT. It encodes CASSPTGTSAGRNQPQHF.

The V call is TRBV13, the J call TRBJ2-7, with TRBD2 identical over 8 bases. J gave up 5 bases and V 4 bases, and 1 base lay outside the gene matches. The CDR3 is made up of 12 amino acids. Germline CDR1 and CDR2: PRHDT and FYEKMQ (reference sequence). The CDR3, as DNA: TGTGCCAGCAGCTCCGGGGGGGACGAGCAGTACTTC. As protein: CASSSGGDEQYF. Full variable domain (rest looked up from reference TRBV13 and TRBJ2-7): AAGVIQSPRHLIKEKRETATLKCYPIPRHDTVYWYQQGPGQDPQFLISFYEKMQSDKGSIPDRFSAQQFSDYHSELNMSSLELGDSALYFCASSSGGDEQYFGPGTRLTVT.

The chain employs TRBV5-6 and TRBJ1-1; D not resolved. The CDR3 extends over 12 amino acids. V shed 5 bases and J shed 9 bases, with 14 bases lying between them. Germline values: CDR1 SGHDT, CDR2 YYEEEE. For the CDR3, the DNA is TGTGCCAGCAGTATACAGACCTCGAAAGCTTTCTTT. This sequence encodes CASSIQTSKAFF.

The V call is TRBV9, the J call TRBJ2-7; 7 bases map to TRBD1. J lost 3 bases, V lost 4 bases, and 4 bases had no gene match. Germline V gene lookup returns CDR1 SGDLS and CDR2 YYNGEE. The CDR3 loop spans 13 amino acids. CDR3 protein: CASSPGQIYEQYF. CDR3 nucleotide sequence: TGTGCCAGCAGCCCGGGACAGATCTACGAGCAGTACTTC.

The chain links TRBV2 to TRBJ2-3; 10 bases match TRBD2. Germline values: CDR1 SNHLY, CDR2 FYNNEI. CDR3 length equals 19 residues. V lost 4 bases to trimming and J lost 0 bases; unmatched junction nucleotides: 13. The CDR3 region has the DNA TGTGCCAGCAGTGCCAGGGGACTAGCGCCTAAGACTAGCACAGATACGCAGTATTTT. Encoded protein: CASSARGLAPKTSTDTQYF.

The V call is TRBV5-5, the J call TRBJ1-5; D gene uncertain. The CDR3 covers 14 residues. Trimming pared 4 bases from V and 3 bases from J, leaving 11 bases between. The germline V gene has CDR1 SGHKS and CDR2 YYEKEE (reference sequence). The chain's CDR3 is CASSPEGNNQPQHF. In DNA form, the CDR3 reads TGTGCCAGCAGCCCCGAGGGTAACAATCAGCCCCAGCATTTT.

The chain is built from TRBV4-2 and TRBJ2-3; tentative D call: TRBD2 (5 bases). This CDR3 contains 17 residues. Trimming left V 2 bases short and J 2 bases short, with 17 bases between. Germline V gene data show CDR1 as LGHNA and CDR2 as YNFKEQ. CDR3: CASSQPLQRTYTDTQYF. CDR3 sequence (DNA): TGTGCCAGCAGCCAACCCCTTCAACGGACTTACACAGATACGCAGTATTTT.

The chain carries TRBV4-3 and TRBJ2-1, with 7 positions matching TRBD2. V lost 0 bases and J lost 7; bases outside the gene matches: 18. The CDR3 is 19 residues long. CDR1 and CDR2 (germline): LGHNA, YSLEER. CDR3 in amino acids: CASSQEGTSGRAGGNEQFF. The CDR3 nucleotides read TGCGCCAGCAGCCAAGAGGGAACCTCGGGGAGGGCCGGAGGGAATGAGCAGTTCTTC.

CDR3 residues: CASSSSGQETQYF. The CDR3 coding sequence is TGTGCCAGCAGCTCTAGCGGGCAAGAGACCCAGTACTTC. V gene TRBV11-2 combines with J gene TRBJ2-5, with TRBD2 matching 8 bases. The V gene end was trimmed by 4 bases and the J gene end by 2 bases; junction bases not matched to a gene: 0. CDR3 length equals 13 residues. Looked up from germline, CDR1 is SGHAT and CDR2 is FQNNGV. Full variable domain (outside the CDR3, taken from reference TRBV11-2 and TRBJ2-5): EAGVAQSPRYKIIEKRQSVAFWCNPISGHATLYWYQQILGQGPKLLIQFQNNGVVDDSQLPKDRFSAERLKGVDSTLKIQPAKLEDSAVYLCASSSSGQETQYFGPGTRLLVL.

The chain uses TRBV29-1 and TRBJ2-5, with D tentatively TRBD1 (7 bases). Germline V CDR1 and CDR2: SQVTM, ANQGSEA. The CDR3 is 14 residues long. The V end was cut by 3 bases, the J end by 5 bases, with 16 bases between. The CDR3 sequence is CSVDRQGGGETQYF. In DNA form, the CDR3 reads TGCAGCGTTGATCGACAGGGTGGGGGGGAGACCCAGTACTTC.

The J gene is TRBJ2-3, the V gene TRBV19; TRBD2 agrees at 11 bases. CDR1 is LNHDA and CDR2 is SQIVND in the germline V gene (reference sequence). This CDR3 spans 17 amino acids. The V gene end was trimmed by 0 bases and the J gene end by 4 bases; junction bases not matched to a gene: 6. The CDR3 sequence is CASSIDKTSGEADTQYF. The CDR3 DNA follows: TGTGCCAGTAGTATAGATAAGACTAGCGGGGAGGCAGATACGCAGTATTTT.

V usage is TRBV2 and J usage is TRBJ1-1; 9 bases fit TRBD1. The germline V gene encodes CDR1 SNHLY and CDR2 FYNNEI. This CDR3 has 15 residues. Trimming took 2 bases from V and 4 from J; bases not matched to a gene: 5. This CDR3 reads CASSEQQGAGTEAFF. DNA of the CDR3: TGTGCCAGCAGTGAACAACAGGGGGCCGGCACTGAAGCTTTCTTT.

The chain carries TRBV11-1 and TRBJ2-7; 12 bases are a match to TRBD2. The CDR3 loop spans 17 amino acids. Germline V CDR1 and CDR2: SGHAT, FQDESV (reference sequence). The V and J ends lost 5 bases and 4 bases, in that order; junction bases with no gene match: 12. The chain's CDR3 is CASSPNVLAGGHYEQYF. The DNA of the CDR3 is TGTGCCAGCAGCCCCAACGTTCTAGCGGGGGGGCATTACGAGCAGTACTTC.

The V call is TRBV13, the J call TRBJ2-1; 14 nucleotides line up with TRBD2. V shed 5 bases and J 0 bases; nucleotides not matched to a gene: 6. This CDR3 is built from 18 residues. Germline CDR1 is PRHDT and CDR2 is FYEKMQ (reference sequence). The CDR3 here is CASSPGTSGSGSYNEQFF. The CDR3 DNA is TGTGCCAGCAGCCCGGGGACTAGCGGGAGTGGCTCCTACAATGAGCAGTTCTTC.